A selection of T cell receptor beta chains follows, all from one sample in a study of blood T cells in healthy people across ages. A single record per CDR3 protein comes from TCRdb applying MiXCR to the 5' RACE reads. The sample lists about a million distinct CDR3 sequences; just over 50% were seen once. The sequenced sample consisted of blood. The receptors come from a woman in her sixties in good health. The CDR3 runs from the conserved cysteine through the conserved F or W. A D gene is named only where the DNA matches it firmly. Only part of the rows carry a size: once, few, many, or a class if the clone is expanded.

cdr3_aa cdr3_nt clone_size j_call d_call v_call
CASSQMGLRTDTQYF TGCGCCAGCAGCCAAATGGGACTTCGCACAGATACGCAGTATTTT few TRBJ2-3 NA TRBV4-1
CASSRRDGGFNEQFF TGTGCCAGCAGCCGCCGGGACGGGGGGTTCAATGAGCAGTTCTTC NA TRBJ2-1 TRBD2 TRBV4-2
CASSQENSGSLTDTQYF TGTGCCAGCAGCCAGGAGAACAGCGGCTCCCTCACAGATACGCAGTATTTT NA TRBJ2-3 NA TRBV4-2
CARSLGTGSEQFF TGCGCCCGCAGCTTGGGGACTGGGAGTGAGCAGTTCTTC NA TRBJ2-1 NA TRBV5-1
CSVEATGYETQYF TGCAGCGTTGAAGCTACAGGATACGAGACCCAGTACTTC NA TRBJ2-5 NA TRBV29-1
CASSRQVNTEAFF TGTGCCAGCAGCAGGCAAGTGAACACTGAAGCTTTCTTT few TRBJ1-1 NA TRBV7-6
CASSRLAGAETQYF TGTGCCAGCAGCCGACTAGCGGGAGCGGAGACCCAGTACTTC NA TRBJ2-5 TRBD2 TRBV3-1
CASSPRGRHDSPLHF TGTGCCAGCAGTCCACGGGGCAGGCATGATTCACCCCTCCACTTT few TRBJ1-6 NA TRBV5-6
CASFGGGTLDDEQYF TGTGCCAGCTTCGGAGGAGGGACACTCGATGACGAGCAGTACTTC few TRBJ2-7 NA TRBV12-3/TRBV12-4
CATTSVNEQFF TGTGCCACCACCTCCGTGAATGAGCAGTTCTTC NA TRBJ2-1 NA TRBV12-3/TRBV12-4
CASSLMPGAKETQYF TGTGCCAGCAGTTTAATGCCCGGGGCAAAAGAGACCCAGTACTTC NA TRBJ2-5 NA TRBV27
CASSQGQELTNEQYF TGTGCCAGCAGCCAGGGACAGGAGCTGACTAATGAGCAGTACTTC NA TRBJ2-5 TRBD1 TRBV7-9
CASSDPVNEQFF TGTGCCAGCAGTGACCCCGTCAATGAGCAGTTCTTC NA TRBJ2-1 NA TRBV2
CSARDLGQGPYEQYF TGCAGTGCTAGAGACCTGGGACAGGGCCCCTACGAGCAGTACTTC NA TRBJ2-7 TRBD1 TRBV20-1
CASSQKPHGAYNEQYF TGCGCCAGCAGCCAAAAGCCGCATGGGGCATACAATGAGCAGTACTTC NA TRBJ2-5 NA TRBV4-3
CASGGTSRDTQYF TGCGCCAGCGGGGGGACTAGCCGCGATACGCAGTATTTT NA TRBJ2-3 TRBD2 TRBV5-1
CASSEAGEGYTF TGTGCCAGCAGTGAAGCGGGTGAGGGCTACACCTTC NA TRBJ1-2 NA TRBV6-1
CASSETVHQGADEQYF TGTGCCAGCAGTGAAACCGTCCACCAGGGGGCTGACGAGCAGTACTTC NA TRBJ2-7 TRBD1 TRBV25-1
CATAGSQGVDTEAFF TGTGCCACCGCGGGATCACAGGGGGTCGACACTGAAGCTTTCTTT many TRBJ1-1 TRBD1 TRBV10-3
CAIRAGGYTDTQYF TGTGCCATCAGGGCGGGAGGCTACACAGATACGCAGTATTTT NA TRBJ2-3 TRBD2 TRBV10-3
CASSQDVVSEQYF TGCGCCAGCAGCCAAGATGTCGTCAGCGAGCAGTACTTC few TRBJ2-7 NA TRBV4-1
CASSLHLAGGGDTQYF TGTGCCAGCAGCTTACATTTAGCGGGAGGCGGAGATACGCAGTATTTT few TRBJ2-3 TRBD2 TRBV7-3
CASGTSGYTGELFF TGTGCCAGCGGGACTAGCGGATACACCGGGGAGCTGTTTTTT NA TRBJ2-2 TRBD2 TRBV28
CASSFKLLGNRQTPTRGLHF TGTGCCAGCAGTTTCAAACTCCTAGGAAACCGCCAGACTCCTACTCGAGGCCTCCACTTT NA TRBJ1-6 NA TRBV27
CASSPWGHTEAFF TGTGCCAGCAGTCCCTGGGGACACACTGAAGCTTTCTTT NA TRBJ1-1 NA TRBV27
CASSFGGQETQFF TGTGCCAGCAGCTTCGGGGGCCAAGAGACCCAGTTCTTC NA TRBJ2-1 NA TRBV11-3
CSARLAGTQYF TGCAGTGCTAGGTTAGCGGGAACTCAGTACTTC few TRBJ2-4 TRBD2 TRBV20-1
CASSYSWQGAHGYTF TGTGCCAGCAGTTACTCGTGGCAGGGGGCGCACGGCTACACCTTC few TRBJ1-2 TRBD1 TRBV6-5
CSATQSTSGNYNEQFF TGCAGTGCTACCCAGAGCACTAGCGGGAATTACAATGAGCAGTTCTTC few TRBJ2-1 TRBD2 TRBV20-1
CVSSPRTGGSYNEQFF TGCGTCAGCAGCCCCAGAACAGGGGGCTCCTACAATGAGCAGTTCTTC NA TRBJ2-1 TRBD1 TRBV5-1
CASSPYGVPGNTEAFF TGCGCCAGCAGCCCCTACGGGGTCCCTGGGAACACTGAAGCTTTCTTT NA TRBJ1-1 NA TRBV4-1
CASSRENDYGYTF TGCGCCAGCAGCCGAGAAAATGACTATGGCTACACCTTC NA TRBJ1-2 NA TRBV4-3
CASSSGTYNEQYF TGCGCCAGCAGCAGCGGAACATACAATGAGCAGTACTTC once TRBJ2-7 NA TRBV10-1
CASSLSGCKQYF TGTGCCAGCAGTTTATCGGGTTGTAAGCAGTACTTC NA TRBJ2-5 NA TRBV28
CSVEVSANYGYTF TGCAGCGTTGAAGTTTCAGCTAACTATGGCTACACCTTC few TRBJ1-2 NA TRBV29-1
CASSTGFLTGELFF TGTGCCAGCAGCACCGGCTTCCTCACCGGGGAGCTGTTTTTT few TRBJ2-2 NA TRBV7-3
CASSSGLAGEYYEQYF TGTGCCAGCAGCTCGGGACTAGCGGGTGAATACTACGAGCAGTACTTC NA TRBJ2-7 TRBD2 TRBV9
CSVRLAVQETQYRGWELNTEAFF TGCAGCGTTAGACTAGCGGTCCAAGAGACCCAGTACAGAGGATGGGAGTTGAACACTGAAGCTTTCTTT NA TRBJ1-1 NA TRBV29-1
CATFPFGGNTDTQYF TGTGCCACCTTCCCCTTTGGCGGCAACACAGATACGCAGTATTTT NA TRBJ2-3 NA TRBV6-2/TRBV6-3
CATRGTGVDEQYF TGTGCCACCAGAGGGACAGGGGTGGATGAGCAGTACTTC NA TRBJ2-7 TRBD1 TRBV15
CASTTGSWETQYF TGTGCCAGCACCACCGGGAGCTGGGAGACGCAGTATTTT few TRBJ2-3 NA TRBV6-5
CASSQVFTPGTVDNEQFF TGCGCCAGCAGCCAGGTATTTACCCCCGGGACAGTCGACAATGAGCAGTTCTTC NA TRBJ2-1 TRBD1 TRBV4-1
CASSRDRGSADAQYF TGTGCCAGTAGCCGGGACAGGGGGTCCGCAGATGCGCAGTATTTT once TRBJ2-3 TRBD1 TRBV11-2
CATGGVYNEQYF TGTGCCACCGGCGGGGTGTACAATGAGCAGTACTTC NA TRBJ2-7 NA TRBV10-3
CASSLGTSGHEQFF TGTGCCAGCAGCCTAGGGACTAGCGGCCATGAGCAGTTCTTC few TRBJ2-1 TRBD2 TRBV7-7
CSVGVAETQYF TGCAGCGTTGGAGTGGCAGAGACCCAGTACTTC NA TRBJ2-5 NA TRBV29-1
CASSQIEGPNEQFF TGCGCCAGCAGCCAGATCGAAGGCCCCAATGAGCAGTTCTTC NA TRBJ2-1 NA TRBV4-1
CSTPGTSGKTETQYF TGCAGCACACCCGGGACTAGCGGGAAGACGGAGACCCAGTACTTC few TRBJ2-5 TRBD2 TRBV29-1
CSARGTGVRPDTQYF TGCAGTGCTAGAGGGACAGGGGTTAGGCCAGATACGCAGTATTTT NA TRBJ2-3 TRBD1 TRBV20-1
CASSTGPSSNWEQYF TGTGCCAGCAGTACCGGACCTTCCTCTAATTGGGAGCAGTACTTC NA TRBJ2-7 NA TRBV12-3/TRBV12-4
CASSPGGIREKLFF TGTGCCAGCAGCCCAGGGGGGATCCGGGAAAAACTGTTTTTT once TRBJ1-4 TRBD1 TRBV28
CASSLEWVSNEQFF TGTGCCAGCAGCTTAGAATGGGTTAGTAATGAGCAGTTCTTC few TRBJ2-1 NA TRBV7-2
CAWGDSADTQYF TGTGCCTGGGGGGACAGCGCAGATACGCAGTATTTT once TRBJ2-3 TRBD1 TRBV30
CASSVGRASGANVLTF TGCGCCAGCAGTGTCGGCAGGGCCTCTGGGGCCAACGTCCTGACTTTC few TRBJ2-6 NA TRBV10-2
CSARDLRTTPYEQYF TGCAGTGCTAGAGATCTCAGGACCACTCCCTACGAGCAGTACTTC NA TRBJ2-7 NA TRBV20-1